This T cell receptor (beta chain) was sequenced for a study of T cells in Graves' hyperthyroidism and ophthalmopathy. Study at large: At initial diagnosis, before any treatment had begun, peripheral blood was obtained. General study points: A model of 13 V-J features distinguished ophthalmopathy from stable hyperthyroidism.

About this clonotype itself: Its antigen is undetermined.

Amplification targeted TCR beta CDR3 regions from RNA transcripts. With the HTBI primer set, the TCR CDR3 went through a first round of RT-PCR. TCRdb reprocessed the multiplex PCR reads via MiXCR and lists one record per CDR3 protein. The sample holds fewer than 750,000 distinct CDR3 sequences, approximately 15% seen once. The CDR3 is 15 residues long. Germline V gives CDR1 DFQATT, CDR2 SNEGSKA (reference sequence). With V trimmed by 0 bases and J by 2 bases, 4 bases remained unmatched. This chain connects TRBV20-1 to TRBJ2-7; 10 nucleotides align to TRBD2. The sequence came from a woman aged 50 to 60 with Graves' ophthalmopathy. The sample was blood. As DNA, the CDR3 is TGCAGTGCTAGAGACTTTAGCGGGGGGCCCTACGAGCAGTACTTC. Its protein product is CSARDFSGGPYEQYF.